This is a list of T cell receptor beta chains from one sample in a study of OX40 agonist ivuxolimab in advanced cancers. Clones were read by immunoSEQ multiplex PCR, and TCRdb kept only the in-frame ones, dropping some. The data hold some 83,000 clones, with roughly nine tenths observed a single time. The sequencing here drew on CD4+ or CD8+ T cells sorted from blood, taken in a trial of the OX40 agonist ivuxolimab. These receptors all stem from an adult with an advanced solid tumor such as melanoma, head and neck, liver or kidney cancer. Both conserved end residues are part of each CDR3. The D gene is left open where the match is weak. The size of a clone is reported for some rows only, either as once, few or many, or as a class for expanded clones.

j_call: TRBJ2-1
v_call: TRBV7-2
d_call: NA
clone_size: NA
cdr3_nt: TGTGCCAGCAGCTCTTCAATTCAGGGGGAGGCTCACAATGAGCAGTTCTTC
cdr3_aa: CASSSSIQGEAHNEQFF

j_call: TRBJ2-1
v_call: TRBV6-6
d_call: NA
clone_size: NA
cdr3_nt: TGTGCCAGCAGTTACGGCCAACAAATGGAGCAGTTCTTC
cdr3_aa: CASSYGQQMEQFF

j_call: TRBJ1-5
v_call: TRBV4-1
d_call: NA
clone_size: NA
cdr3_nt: TGCGCCAGCAGCCAAGATGCCGAGAATCAGCCCCAGCATTTT
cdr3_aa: CASSQDAENQPQHF

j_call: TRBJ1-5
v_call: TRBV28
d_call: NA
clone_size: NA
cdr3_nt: TGTGCCAGCGATGATGAGGACAGTTATCAGCCCCAGCATTTT
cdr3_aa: CASDDEDSYQPQHF

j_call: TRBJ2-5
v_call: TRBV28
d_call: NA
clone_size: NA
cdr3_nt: TGTGCCAGCAGCCTCATACTTCAAGAGACCCAGTACTTC
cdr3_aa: CASSLILQETQYF

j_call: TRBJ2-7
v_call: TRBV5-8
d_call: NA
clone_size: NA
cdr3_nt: TGTGCCAGCGGTTCAAGGGGGGGGGCCTCCTACGAGCAGTACTTC
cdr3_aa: CASGSRGGASYEQYF

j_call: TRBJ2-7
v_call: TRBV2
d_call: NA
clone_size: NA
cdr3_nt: TGTGCCAGCTCAGGGGTGGGATCTCCCCTTAGCTCCTACGAGCAGTACTTC
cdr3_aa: CASSGVGSPLSSYEQYF

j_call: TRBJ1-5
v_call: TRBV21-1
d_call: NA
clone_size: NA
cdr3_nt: TGTGCCCTAGCTCGAGGGTACAATCAGCCCCAGCATTTT
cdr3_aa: CALARGYNQPQHF

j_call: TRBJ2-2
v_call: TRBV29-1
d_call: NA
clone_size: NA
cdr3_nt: TGCAGCGTATTCATATTCGGGGAGCTGTTTTTT
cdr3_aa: CSVFIFGELFF

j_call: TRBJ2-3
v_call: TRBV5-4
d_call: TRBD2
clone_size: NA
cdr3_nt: TGTGCCAGCAGCCGGCGACTAGCGGGAGAGAGCACAGATACGCAGTATTTT
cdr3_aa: CASSRRLAGESTDTQYF

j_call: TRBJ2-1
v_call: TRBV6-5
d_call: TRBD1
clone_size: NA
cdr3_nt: TGTGCCAGCAGTACCGGGACAGGGATTGTTGAGCAGTTCTTC
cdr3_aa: CASSTGTGIVEQFF

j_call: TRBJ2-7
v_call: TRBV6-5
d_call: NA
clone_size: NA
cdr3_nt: TGTGCCACCTCCACAGGCGAGCAGTACTTC
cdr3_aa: CATSTGEQYF

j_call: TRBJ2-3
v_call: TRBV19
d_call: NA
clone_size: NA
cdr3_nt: TGTGCCAGTAGTATCGAGGGTGGGAGCACAGATACGCAGTATTTT
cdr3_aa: CASSIEGGSTDTQYF

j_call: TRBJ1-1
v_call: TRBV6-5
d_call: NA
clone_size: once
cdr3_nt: TGTGCCAGCAGTATAGGAATCAACACTGAAGCTTTCTTT
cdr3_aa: CASSIGINTEAFF

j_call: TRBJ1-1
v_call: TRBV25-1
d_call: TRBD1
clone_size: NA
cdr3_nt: TGTGCCAGCAGTGAGAACAGGGGAGGGGTAAGGGACACTGAAGCTTTCTTT
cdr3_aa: CASSENRGGVRDTEAFF

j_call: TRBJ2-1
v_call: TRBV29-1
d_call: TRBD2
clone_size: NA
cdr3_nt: TGCAGCGTTGACGGAGCGGGAGTAAGCTGGAATGAGCAGTTCTTC
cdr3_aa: CSVDGAGVSWNEQFF

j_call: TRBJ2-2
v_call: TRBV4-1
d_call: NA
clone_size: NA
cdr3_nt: TGCGCCAGCAGCCGCGCCCCAAGCTTTCCCACCGGGGAGCTGTTTTTT
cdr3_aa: CASSRAPSFPTGELFF

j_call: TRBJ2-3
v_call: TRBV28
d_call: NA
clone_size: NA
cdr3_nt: TGTGCCAGCAGTTTCCCTGACAGAATGAGCACAGATACGCAGTATTTT
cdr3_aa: CASSFPDRMSTDTQYF

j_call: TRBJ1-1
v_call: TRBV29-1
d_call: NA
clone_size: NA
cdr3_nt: TGCAGCGTCCTAAGGGAGTCTACTGAAGCTTTCTTT
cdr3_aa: CSVLRESTEAFF

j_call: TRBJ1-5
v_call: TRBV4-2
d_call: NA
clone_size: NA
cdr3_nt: TGTGCCAGCAGCCAAGGGGGGGGGAGTCAGCCCCAGCATTTT
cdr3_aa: CASSQGGGSQPQHF

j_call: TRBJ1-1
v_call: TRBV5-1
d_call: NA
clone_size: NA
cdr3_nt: TGCGCCAGCAGCTTGGATCTGGGGGTGGCCACTGAAGCTTTCTTT
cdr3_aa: CASSLDLGVATEAFF

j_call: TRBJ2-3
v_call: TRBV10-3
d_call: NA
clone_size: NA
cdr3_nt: TGTGCCATCAGTGAGGCCACAGATACGCAGTATTTT
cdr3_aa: CAISEATDTQYF

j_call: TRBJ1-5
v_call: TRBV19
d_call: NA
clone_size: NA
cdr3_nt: TGTGCCAGTAGTCCCGAGGTCGTCTATAGCAATCAGCCCCAGCATTTT
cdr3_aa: CASSPEVVYSNQPQHF

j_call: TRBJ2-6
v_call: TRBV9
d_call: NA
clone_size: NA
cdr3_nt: TGTGCCAGCAGCGTAGAAGGCAATCTACCCCTCGTCCTGACTTTC
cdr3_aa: CASSVEGNLPLVLTF

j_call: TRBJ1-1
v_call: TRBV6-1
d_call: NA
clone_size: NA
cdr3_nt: TGTGCCAGCATTGATAACACTGAAGCTTTCTTT
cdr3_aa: CASIDNTEAFF

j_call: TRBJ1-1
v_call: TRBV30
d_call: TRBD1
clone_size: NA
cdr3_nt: TGTGCCTGGGGGGAGGGGGCGCACACTGAAGCTTTCTTT
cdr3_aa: CAWGEGAHTEAFF

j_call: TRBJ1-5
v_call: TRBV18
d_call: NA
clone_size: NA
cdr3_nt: TGTGCCAGCTCACCACGGAAGGGCGAGCTGGGAGATGGCAATCAGCCCCAGCATTTT
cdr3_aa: CASSPRKGELGDGNQPQHF

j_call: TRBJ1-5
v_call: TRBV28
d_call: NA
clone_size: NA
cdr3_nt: TGTGCCAGCAGTTTTCGAGGAGGCAATCAGCCCCAGCATTTT
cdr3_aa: CASSFRGGNQPQHF

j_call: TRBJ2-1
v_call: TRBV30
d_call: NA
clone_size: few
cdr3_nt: TGTGCCTGGAGTGGGGGCAGTGAGCAGTTCTTC
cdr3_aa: CAWSGGSEQFF

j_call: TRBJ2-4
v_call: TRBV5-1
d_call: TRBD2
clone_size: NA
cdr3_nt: TGCGCCAGCAGCTTAGGCGGGGGGTCCCAAGACATTCAGTACTTC
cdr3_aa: CASSLGGGSQDIQYF

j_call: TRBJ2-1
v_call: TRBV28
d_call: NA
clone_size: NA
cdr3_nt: TGTGCCAGCAGTTTGGCGAATCGTGCCTACAATGAGCAGTTCTTC
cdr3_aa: CASSLANRAYNEQFF

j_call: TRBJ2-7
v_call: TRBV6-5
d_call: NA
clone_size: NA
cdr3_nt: TGTGCCAGCACCCCCGTTCCCAACCGCTACGAGCAGTACTTC
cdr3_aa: CASTPVPNRYEQYF

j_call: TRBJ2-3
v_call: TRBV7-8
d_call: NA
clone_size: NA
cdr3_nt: TGTGCCAGCAGCACCACAGATACGCAGTATTTT
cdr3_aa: CASSTTDTQYF

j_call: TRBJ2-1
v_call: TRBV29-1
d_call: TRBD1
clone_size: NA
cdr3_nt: TGCAGCGTTGTAGATACACAACTGACAGGGGCCTCCTACAATGAGCAGTTCTTC
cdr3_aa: CSVVDTQLTGASYNEQFF

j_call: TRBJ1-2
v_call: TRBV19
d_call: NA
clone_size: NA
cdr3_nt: TGTGCCAGTAGCAAAACTCAGCAGGGGACGAGGACCTTC
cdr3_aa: CASSKTQQGTRTF

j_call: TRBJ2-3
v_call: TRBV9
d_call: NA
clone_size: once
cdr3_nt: TGTGCCAGCAGCGTAGCCGTGGGGGGCACAGATACGCAGTATTTT
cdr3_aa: CASSVAVGGTDTQYF

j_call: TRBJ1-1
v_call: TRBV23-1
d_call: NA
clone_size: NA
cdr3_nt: TGCGCCAGCAGTCCTCGACAGATCACTGAAGCTTTCTTT
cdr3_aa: CASSPRQITEAFF

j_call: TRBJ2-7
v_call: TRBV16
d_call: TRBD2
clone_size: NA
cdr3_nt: TGTGCCAGCAGCCAACCAACCACTAGCGGGGGGATATACGAGCAGTACTTC
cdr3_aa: CASSQPTTSGGIYEQYF

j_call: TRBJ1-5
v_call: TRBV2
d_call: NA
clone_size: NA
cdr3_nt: TGTGCCAGCAGTGCGCTGGCAGGGCTAGGGTATAGCAATCAGCCCCAGCATTTT
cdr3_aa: CASSALAGLGYSNQPQHF

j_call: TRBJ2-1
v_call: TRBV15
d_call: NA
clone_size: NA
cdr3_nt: TGTGCCACCAGGACGGACCGATCAAGCTCCTACAATGAGCAGTTCTTC
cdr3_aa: CATRTDRSSSYNEQFF

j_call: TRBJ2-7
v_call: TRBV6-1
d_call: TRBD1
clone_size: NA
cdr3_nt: TGTGCCGGACGGACAGGGTGGGGCGAGCAGTACTTC
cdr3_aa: CAGRTGWGEQYF

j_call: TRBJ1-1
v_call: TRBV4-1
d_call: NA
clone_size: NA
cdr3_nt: TGCGCCAGCAGCAACCAGGGTAGGCGGAACACTGAAGCTTTCTTT
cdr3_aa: CASSNQGRRNTEAFF

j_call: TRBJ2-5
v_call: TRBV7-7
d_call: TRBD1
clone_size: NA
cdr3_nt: TGTGCTAGCAGCTTAGAGCCCGGACAGGAGTTCCGAGAGACCCAGTACTTC
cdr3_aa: CASSLEPGQEFRETQYF

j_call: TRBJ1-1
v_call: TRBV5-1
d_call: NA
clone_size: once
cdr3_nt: TGCGCCAGCAGCTTGGGGCAGGGCGCTGAAGCTTTCTTT
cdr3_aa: CASSLGQGAEAFF

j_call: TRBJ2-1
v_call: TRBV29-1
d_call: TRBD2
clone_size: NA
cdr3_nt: TGCAGCGGCGGACTAGCGGGAGTCCATGAGCAGTTCTTC
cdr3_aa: CSGGLAGVHEQFF

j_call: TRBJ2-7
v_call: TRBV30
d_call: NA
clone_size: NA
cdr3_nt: TGTGCCTGGAGCGGGGTCAGATCCAAACCGGGGGAGCAGTACTTC
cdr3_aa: CAWSGVRSKPGEQYF

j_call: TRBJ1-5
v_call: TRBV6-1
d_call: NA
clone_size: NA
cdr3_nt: TGTGCCAGCAGTGATCCCGCAGGGGGCAATCAGCCCCAGCATTTT
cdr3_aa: CASSDPAGGNQPQHF

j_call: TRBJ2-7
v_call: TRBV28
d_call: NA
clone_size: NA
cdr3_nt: TGTGCCAGCCTCCCAGGAGGGACCTACGAGCAGTACTTC
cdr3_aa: CASLPGGTYEQYF

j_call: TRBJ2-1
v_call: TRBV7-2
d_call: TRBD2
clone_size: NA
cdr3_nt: TGTGCCAGCAGCTCGACGGGGGGTCTGTACAATGAGCAGTTCTTC
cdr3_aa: CASSSTGGLYNEQFF

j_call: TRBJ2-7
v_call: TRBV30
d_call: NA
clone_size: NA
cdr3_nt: TGTGCCTGGAGTGTAATGGGGCTCGGGAACAGGGAGTACTTC
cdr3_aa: CAWSVMGLGNREYF

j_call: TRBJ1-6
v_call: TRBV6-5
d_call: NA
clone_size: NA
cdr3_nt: TGTGCCAGCAGTTACTGGAGGGGAGACTATAATTCACCCCTCCACTTT
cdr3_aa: CASSYWRGDYNSPLHF